The T cell receptor beta chain described here comes from a study of T-cell memory formation after mild COVID-19. Whole-study context: TCR clusters mostly belonged to single donors. Notes on the study in general: Clones contracting over day 15 to 85 were CD4/CD8 balanced, with later expanders leaning CD4+. Some SARS-CoV-2-responding clones were already detected in memory before infection.

The CDR3 is 13 amino acids. Trimming at V came to 6 bases and at J to 5 bases, leaving 4 bases not matched to a gene. Each CDR3 protein gets one entry after TCRdb re-called the 5' RACE reads with MiXCR. Of 310,000 or so distinct CDR3 sequences in the sample, roughly 15% were seen once. To note about this clonotype: Its antigen is not known.

This sequence joins TRBV12-3 or TRBV12-4 and TRBJ1-5; TRBD1 agrees at 7 bases. Sequences were obtained from PBMCs or a T cell subset sorted from them (not recorded which). This TCR derives from a man aged 18 to 30 who had mild COVID-19 (a few samples of this study predate the infection). Cell type and time point are not known. CDR3 coding DNA: TGTGCCAGCAGAGACAGGGCCGATCAGCCCCAGCATTTT. This sequence encodes CASRDRADQPQHF.